Shown below are 8 T cell receptor beta chains from a single sample sequenced in a study of PD-L1 blockade in urothelial cancer. As to time point: peripheral blood 6 weeks after treatment start. TCRdb keeps only in-frame clones here, not all; method: immunoSEQ multiplex PCR. The data show roughly 110,000 clones, 85% to 95% seen once. Sequenced material: PBMCs, taken around atezolizumab (anti-PD-L1) treatment. The receptors come from a man aged 55 to 70 with urothelial cancer.

This chain joins TRBV6-6 and TRBJ2-1; 7 nucleotides match TRBD1. The length of the CDR3 is 13 residues. Germline V lookup: CDR1 MNHNY, CDR2 SVGAGI (reference sequence). J gave up 5 bases and V 6 bases, and 4 bases lay outside the gene matches. CDR3 sequence (DNA): TGTGCCAGCAGCTCCACAGGGGACAATGAGCAGTTCTTC. Protein sequence: CASSSTGDNEQFF.

The chain uses TRBV29-1 and TRBJ1-4; TRBD1 matches at 7 bases. CDR3 size: 15 residues. Germline loops: CDR1 SQVTM, CDR2 ANQGSEA. Losses at the gene ends were 3 bases for V and 4 bases for J; bases not matched to a gene: 8. CDR3 DNA sequence: TGCAGCGTTGAGAGGCAGGGGGGCAGTAATGAAAAACTGTTTTTT. It is translated as CSVERQGGSNEKLFF. The entire variable domain, with the rest obtained from reference TRBV29-1 and TRBJ1-4, is as follows: SAVISQKPSRDICQRGTSLTIQCQVDSQVTMMFWYRQQPGQSLTLIATANQGSEATYESGFVIDKFPISRPNLTFSTLTVSNMSPEDSSIYLCSVERQGGSNEKLFFGSGTQLSVL.

This chain joins TRBV19 and TRBJ2-1; D not certain. This CDR3 has 11 amino acids. The V and J ends lost 4 bases and 10 bases respectively, with 8 bases between them. The germline CDR1 and CDR2 sequences are LNHDA and SQIVND (reference sequence). CDR3 in amino acids: CASSTNREQFF. DNA of the CDR3: TGTGCCAGTAGTACAAACAGAGAGCAGTTCTTC.

This clone was counted once. The V and J genes are TRBV30 and TRBJ1-1; perhaps TRBD1 as D (5 bases). Germline V gene data show CDR1 as GTSNPN and CDR2 as SVGIG (reference sequence). This CDR3 is 12 amino acids long. The V end was cut by 1 base, the J end by 4 bases, with 7 bases between. The CDR3 spells CAWSGGGTEAFF. CDR3 in DNA: TGTGCCTGGAGTGGGGGGGGCACTGAAGCTTTCTTT.

The rearrangement joins TRBV19 to TRBJ1-1; no reliable D call. Germline-derived CDR1 and CDR2 are LNHDA and SQIVND (reference sequence). The V gene lost 5 bases and the J gene lost 5 bases, with 12 bases spanning the gap. The CDR3 has 13 amino acids. The CDR3 DNA follows: TGTGCCAGTAGTGCCTTTCGAGGGACTGAAGCTTTCTTT. Its protein is CASSAFRGTEAFF.

V usage is TRBV7-6 and J usage is TRBJ2-1; perhaps TRBD1 as D (6 bases). Deletions cut 4 bases from V and 5 bases from J, with 9 bases between. CDR1 SGHVS and CDR2 FNYEAQ come from the germline V gene. The CDR3 is 13 amino acids. The CDR3 loop reads CASSYPGDNEQFF. In DNA, the CDR3 is TGTGCCAGCAGCTACCCAGGGGACAATGAGCAGTTCTTC.

The V gene is TRBV9, the J gene TRBJ2-6, with 10 nucleotides matching TRBD2. Germline V CDR1 and CDR2: SGDLS, YYNGEE. The CDR3 runs to 20 residues. The V and J ends lost 2 bases and 3 bases, in that order; junction bases with no gene match: 14. The CDR3 sequence: CASSVFQSGASGGGANVLTF. CDR3 nucleotide sequence: TGTGCCAGCAGCGTTTTCCAGAGTGGGGCTAGCGGGGGTGGGGCCAACGTCCTGACTTTC.

The V gene is TRBV6-5, the J gene TRBJ2-2; 9 bases map to TRBD2. The CDR3 runs 15 residues. Germline CDR1 reads MNHEY; CDR2 reads SVGAGI. V lost 2 bases, J lost 7 bases, and 5 bases stayed unmatched. CDR3 protein: CASSYGGGALGELFF. As DNA, the CDR3 is TGTGCCAGCAGTTACGGCGGGGGGGCCCTCGGGGAGCTGTTTTTT.